This TCR beta chain is from a study of OX40 agonist ivuxolimab in advanced cancers. Using immunoSEQ multiplex PCR, the repertoire was profiled, and TCRdb retains in-frame clones only, with some absent. The sample has 65,000 to 70,000 clones; around four fifths are singletons. After removal of 4 bases from V and 6 bases from J, the junction contained 4 bases not matched to a gene. The germline V gene has CDR1 LNHDA and CDR2 SQIVND (reference sequence). The CDR3 has 15 residues. The genes are TRBV19 and TRBJ1-5, with 12 bases that match TRBD1. The specimen comprised CD4+ or CD8+ T cells sorted from blood, sampled in a trial of the OX40 agonist ivuxolimab. This TCR was sampled from an adult with an advanced solid tumor such as melanoma, head and neck, liver or kidney cancer. CDR3: CASSRDRGRLQPQHF. The CDR3 DNA reads TGTGCCAGTAGTAGGGACAGGGGGCGCCTTCAGCCCCAGCATTTT. The full variable domain, its missing parts supplied by reference TRBV19 and TRBJ1-5, is DGGITQSPKYLFRKEGQNVTLSCEQNLNHDAMYWYRQDPGQGLRLIYYSQIVNDFQKGDIAEGYSVSREKKESFPLTVTSAQKNPTAFYLCASSRDRGRLQPQHFGDGTRLSIL.